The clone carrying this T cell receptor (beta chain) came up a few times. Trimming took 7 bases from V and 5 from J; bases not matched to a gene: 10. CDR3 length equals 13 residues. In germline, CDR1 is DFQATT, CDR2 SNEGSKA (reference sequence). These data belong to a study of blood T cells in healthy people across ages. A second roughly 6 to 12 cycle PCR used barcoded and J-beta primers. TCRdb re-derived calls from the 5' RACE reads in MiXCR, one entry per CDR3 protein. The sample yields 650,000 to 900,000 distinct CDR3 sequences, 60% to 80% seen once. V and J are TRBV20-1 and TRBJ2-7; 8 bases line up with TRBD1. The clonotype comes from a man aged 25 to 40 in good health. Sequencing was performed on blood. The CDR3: CSGTDRGIHEQYF. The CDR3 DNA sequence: TGCAGTGGGACAGACAGGGGAATACACGAGCAGTACTTC.